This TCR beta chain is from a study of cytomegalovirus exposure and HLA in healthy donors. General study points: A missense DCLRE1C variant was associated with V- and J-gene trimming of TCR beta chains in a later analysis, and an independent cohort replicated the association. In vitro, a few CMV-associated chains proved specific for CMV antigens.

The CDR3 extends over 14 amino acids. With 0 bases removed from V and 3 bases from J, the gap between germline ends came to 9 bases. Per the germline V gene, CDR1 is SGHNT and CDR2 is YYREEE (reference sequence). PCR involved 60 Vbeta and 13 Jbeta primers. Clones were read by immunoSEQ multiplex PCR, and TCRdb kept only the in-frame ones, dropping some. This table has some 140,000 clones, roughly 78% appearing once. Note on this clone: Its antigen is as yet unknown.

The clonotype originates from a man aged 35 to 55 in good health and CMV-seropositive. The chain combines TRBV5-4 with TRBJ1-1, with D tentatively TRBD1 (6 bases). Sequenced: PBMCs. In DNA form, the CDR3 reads TGTGCCAGCAGCTTGGAAACAGGGTACACTGAAGCTTTCTTT. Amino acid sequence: CASSLETGYTEAFF.